The T cell receptor (beta chain) under discussion was sequenced for a study of cytomegalovirus exposure and HLA in healthy donors. Study-wide findings and caveats: Confirmation in vitro established that a few CMV-associated chains were specific for CMV antigens. Subsequent analysis found a tendency for first-cohort TCR clusters to co-occur within the 120 or so validation repertoires. Cytomegalovirus status, reportedly, was diagnosed with high specificity and sensitivity by the classifier. TCR sequences were mostly rare, though some public TCRs occurred in many donors.

The germline V gene encodes CDR1 PRHDT and CDR2 FYEKMQ (reference sequence). CDR3 length equals 13 residues. The germline V and J ends were trimmed by 5 bases and 6 bases, with 13 bases remaining between them. Details on this clone: The target antigen is unknown.

Measured with immunoSEQ multiplex PCR; TCRdb has only the in-frame clones, and not every one. This table has roughly 200,000 clones, roughly 80% appearing once. The rearrangement uses TRBV13 and TRBJ1-2; tentatively, D is TRBD1 (5 bases). Sequenced: PBMCs. This receptor was taken from a woman under 30 in good health and CMV-seropositive. The CDR3 DNA sequence: TGTGCCAGCAGCACTGAGGACAAACATGGCTACACCTTC. This translates into CASSTEDKHGYTF.